The 29 T cell receptor beta chains in this list originate from one sample, sequenced in a study of T cell repertoires in cytomegalovirus infection. MiXCR, applied by TCRdb to the reads, yields one record per CDR3 protein. The sample yields some 920,000 distinct CDR3 sequences, 30% to 40% seen once. These receptors lack a known antigen. The source material was cultured CD8+ T cells from PBMCs, sampled from culture after CMV antigen stimulation. The receptors stem from a human donor in good health (CMV status not recorded). Some clones in this sample may be carry-over from other donors' samples.

This rearrangement joins TRBV2 to TRBJ1-1; TRBD1 might be the D (6 bases). V was shortened by 4 bases and J by 10 bases, with 13 bases between the two germline ends. Germline V gene lookup returns CDR1 SNHLY and CDR2 FYNNEI. The CDR3 is 12 residues long. CDR3 sequence reads: CASSVGGQRAFF. CDR3 nucleotide sequence: TGTGCCAGCAGTGTTGGGGGGCAAAGAGCTTTCTTT.

The chain is built from TRBV19 and TRBJ2-1; tentative D call: TRBD2 (5 bases). V lost 5 bases to trimming and J lost 0 bases, with 11 bases between them. CDR3 length equals 15 residues. The germline CDR1 and CDR2 sequences are LNHDA and SQIVND (reference sequence). The CDR3 is CASSLIASSYNEQFF. In DNA form, the CDR3 reads TGTGCCAGTAGTCTCATAGCGAGCTCCTACAATGAGCAGTTCTTC.

CDR3 DNA: TGTGCCAGCAGCTGGGTCGGTCAGGGTAACGAGGATGAGCAGTTCTTC. The encoded protein is CASSWVGQGNEDEQFF. The rearrangement joins TRBV7-2 to TRBJ2-1; perhaps TRBD1 as D (5 bases). Trimming cost V 4 bases and J 8 bases, with 21 bases left between them. Germline V gene data show CDR1 as SGHTA and CDR2 as FQGNSA. The CDR3 is 16 amino acids. The variable domain in full, with the rest retrieved from reference TRBV7-2 and TRBJ2-1, is GAGVSQSPSNKVTEKGKDVELRCDPISGHTALYWYRQSLGQGLEFLIYFQGNSAPDKSGLPSDRFSAERTGGSVSTLTIQRTQQEDSAVYLCASSWVGQGNEDEQFFGPGTRLTVL.

V is TRBV12-3 or TRBV12-4 and J is TRBJ2-3; D might be TRBD1 or TRBD2, each matching 5 bases. Trimming took 2 bases from V and 2 from J, leaving 14 bases between them. CDR3 length: 16 residues. CDR3 coding DNA: TGTGCCAGCAGTTTACATCTCCGGGGACCCACAGATACGCAGTATTTT. Translated: CASSLHLRGPTDTQYF.

This clonotype was picked up many times. The chain is built from TRBV15 and TRBJ2-3, with 7 positions matching TRBD2. The ends lost 0 bases at V and 4 bases at J; junction bases unmatched: 7. The CDR3 is 16 residues long. Germline V gene lookup returns CDR1 LNHNV and CDR2 YYDKDF (reference sequence). The CDR3 here is CATSREGLAEPDTQYF. The CDR3 bases are TGTGCCACCAGCAGAGAAGGGCTAGCGGAACCAGATACGCAGTATTTT.

This clonotype was detected a few times. This chain joins TRBV12-3 or TRBV12-4 and TRBJ2-3, with 8 bases matching TRBD1. Trimming cost V 7 bases and J 1 base; bases outside gene matches: 16. CDR3 length: 18 residues. The CDR3 bases are TGTGCCAGCACCCGAACCGTCAGACCGGGACAGGGCACAGATACGCAGTATTTT. As protein: CASTRTVRPGQGTDTQYF.

The V gene is TRBV3-1, the J gene TRBJ2-1, with 7 bases matching TRBD2. Looked up from germline, CDR1 is LGHDT and CDR2 is YNNKEL (reference sequence). J gave up 4 bases and V 5 bases, and 11 bases lay outside the gene matches. The CDR3 is made up of 16 amino acids. Here the CDR3 DNA reads TGTGCCAGCAGCTCTTCGTGGGGGAGGGGTTACAATGAGCAGTTCTTC. Translating gives CASSSSWGRGYNEQFF.

This rearrangement joins TRBV4-1 to TRBJ1-2; D perhaps matches TRBD1 (6 bases). Looked up from germline, CDR1 is MGHRA and CDR2 is YSYEKL. Trimming took off 2 bases at V and 6 bases at J, with 16 bases between the two ends. The CDR3 is 15 amino acids. This CDR3 is CASSQTSGDPDGYTF. CDR3 bases: TGCGCCAGCAGCCAAACCTCAGGGGATCCAGATGGCTACACCTTC.

The rearrangement uses TRBV20-1 and TRBJ2-5, with no clear D. Trimming stripped 6 bases from V and 2 bases from J, with 13 bases between. The CDR3 runs to 13 residues. Germline V gene data show CDR1 as DFQATT and CDR2 as SNEGSKA (reference sequence). Here the CDR3 DNA reads TGCAGTGCACCCCCCCCGTCACAAGAGACCCAGTACTTC. Encoded protein: CSAPPPSQETQYF.

This clonotype was picked up a small number of times. The chain carries TRBV10-3 and TRBJ2-1, with 8 nucleotides matching TRBD2. Unmatched junction bases numbered 12, after V lost 4 bases and J lost 7 bases. The CDR3 has 16 amino acids. The V gene's germline CDR1 is ENHRY and CDR2 SYGVKD. CDR3 coding DNA: TGTGCCATCAGTGTTCCCCGAGCGGGGGCCGGGAATGAGCAGTTCTTC. Its protein is CAISVPRAGAGNEQFF.

This clonotype was detected ten times or more. The chain links TRBV7-6 to TRBJ2-5; possibly TRBD1 for D (6 bases). The germline V gene encodes CDR1 SGHVS and CDR2 FNYEAQ. This CDR3 contains 15 residues. V shed 6 bases and J shed 1 base, with 15 bases lying between them. The CDR3 sequence is CASSFHDRFQETQYF. CDR3 nucleotide sequence: TGTGCCAGCAGTTTTCACGACAGGTTCCAAGAGACCCAGTACTTC.

This chain joins TRBV29-1 and TRBJ2-3; 10 bases map to TRBD1. The CDR3 length is 15 residues. Trimming cost V 6 bases and J 0 bases; bases outside gene matches: 6. Germline CDR1 is SQVTM and CDR2 is ANQGSEA. DNA of the CDR3: TGCAGCGTCGCCGGGACAGGGGATAGCACAGATACGCAGTATTTT. Its protein is CSVAGTGDSTDTQYF.

In its sample, this clonotype was seen a few times. The chain is built from TRBV12-3 or TRBV12-4 and TRBJ2-1, with TRBD2 matching 8 bases. Losses at the gene ends were 7 bases for V and 0 bases for J; bases not matched to a gene: 5. CDR3 length: 15 amino acids. CDR3: CASTKRGISYNEQFF. The CDR3 nucleotides are TGTGCCAGCACCAAGCGGGGGATCTCCTACAATGAGCAGTTCTTC.

This clonotype has more than one count but fewer than ten. The J gene is TRBJ2-5, the V gene TRBV28, with D possibly called TRBD1 or TRBD2 (5 bases each). This CDR3 comprises 14 residues. The germline V gene encodes CDR1 MDHEN and CDR2 SYDVKM. Trimming removed 4 bases at V and 5 bases at J, with 14 bases between. The CDR3 DNA is TGTGCCAGCAGTTCCGGGGCCTCCAGGGAGACCCAGTACTTC. It codes for CASSSGASRETQYF.

This clonotype has more than one count but fewer than ten. This chain links TRBV7-9 with TRBJ2-1; 10 bases match TRBD1. Per germline, CDR1 SEHNR and CDR2 FQNEAQ (reference sequence). The length of the CDR3 is 13 residues. The V and J ends lost 8 bases and 8 bases, in that order; junction bases with no gene match: 6. CDR3 loop: CASGGQGVYEQFF. CDR3 coding DNA: TGTGCCAGCGGCGGACAGGGGGTCTATGAGCAGTTCTTC. The full variable domain, in which reference TRBV7-9 and TRBJ2-1 provide the parts outside the CDR3, is DTGVSQNPRHKITKRGQNVTFRCDPISEHNRLYWYRQTLGQGPEFLTYFQNEAQLEKSRLLSDRFSAERPKGSFSTLEIQRTEQGDSAMYLCASGGQGVYEQFFGPGTRLTVL.

This clonotype was detected ten times or more. The rearrangement uses TRBV11-2 and TRBJ2-3; D remains ambiguous. The CDR3 totals 13 residues. V gave up 5 bases and J gave up 2 bases, with 8 bases separating them. The germline CDR1 and CDR2 sequences are SGHAT and FQNNGV. CDR3 region: CASSPENTDTQYF. CDR3 DNA: TGTGCCAGCAGCCCCGAGAACACAGATACGCAGTATTTT.

The rearrangement links TRBV7-4 to TRBJ1-2, with D perhaps matching TRBD1 (6 bases). CDR1 SGHVT and CDR2 SQSDAQ come from the germline V gene. This CDR3 contains 14 residues. Trimming left V 5 bases short and J 3 bases short, with 13 bases between. The CDR3, as DNA: TGTGCCAGCAGCAGTGCAGGGGCATACTATGGCTACACCTTC. This gives the protein CASSSAGAYYGYTF. Supplemented by reference TRBV7-4 and TRBJ1-2, the full variable domain reads GAGVSQSPRYKVAKRGRDVALRCDSISGHVTLYWYRQTLGQGSEVLTYSQSDAQRDKSGRPSGRFSAERPERSVSTLKIQRTEQGDSAVYLCASSSAGAYYGYTFGSGTRLTVV.

This clonotype was detected only a few times. V and J are TRBV4-1 and TRBJ2-1; D is ambiguous. Germline V gene data show CDR1 as MGHRA and CDR2 as YSYEKL. With 1 base removed from V and 13 bases from J, the gap between germline ends came to 14 bases. The CDR3 is 13 residues long. In DNA, the CDR3 is TGCGCCAGCAGCCAAGCGGATGCACGAGTCCAGTTCTTC. Translated: CASSQADARVQFF.

This clonotype was seen a few times. This sequence joins TRBV7-9 and TRBJ1-1, with D hard to call. Germline V gene data show CDR1 as SEHNR and CDR2 as FQNEAQ (reference sequence). The V end lost 2 bases, the J end lost 1 base, and 8 bases lay between the germline ends. This CDR3 is 14 amino acids long. CDR3 sequence: CASSLRNENTEAFF. DNA of the CDR3: TGTGCCAGCAGCTTAAGAAACGAGAACACTGAAGCTTTCTTT.

The V and J genes are TRBV6-2 or TRBV6-3 and TRBJ1-5, with D possibly matching TRBD1 (5 bases). V lost 2 bases and J 4 bases, leaving 12 bases between the germline ends. Germline V gene sequence: CDR1 MNHEY, CDR2 SVGEGT. This CDR3 is 15 amino acids long. The CDR3 loop reads CASSYLGGTNQPQHF. In nucleotides, the CDR3 is TGTGCCAGCAGTTACCTTGGGGGGACTAATCAGCCCCAGCATTTT.

The CDR3 region has the DNA TGCGCCAGCAGCTTGGAACCCGAGGACAGGGGCTACGAGCAGTACTTC. This sequence encodes CASSLEPEDRGYEQYF. The chain recombines TRBV5-1 with TRBJ2-7, with 9 bases matching TRBD1. There are 16 residues in the CDR3. V lost 0 bases, J lost 3 bases, and 7 bases stayed unmatched. CDR1 and CDR2 from the germline V gene are SGHRS and YFSETQ.

This clonotype was seen only a few times. This rearrangement joins TRBV2 to TRBJ2-2; TRBD1 might be the D (6 bases). The CDR3 covers 14 residues. V lost 5 bases to trimming and J lost 1 base, with 8 bases between them. Germline V gene data show CDR1 as SNHLY and CDR2 as FYNNEI. In nucleotides, the CDR3 is TGTGCCAGCAGTCAAGGGGGGAACACCGGGGAGCTGTTTTTT. It is translated as CASSQGGNTGELFF.

The V call is TRBV6-1, the J call TRBJ2-5; tentatively, D is TRBD1 (6 bases). The CDR3 consists of 11 residues. V lost 11 bases, J lost 3 bases, and 10 bases lay in between. Germline V lookup: CDR1 MNHNS, CDR2 SASEGT. CDR3 in amino acids: CAVQGKETQYF. The CDR3 nucleotides read TGTGCCGTACAGGGAAAAGAGACCCAGTACTTC.

This chain links TRBV7-9 with TRBJ1-1, with D perhaps TRBD1 (5 bases). Germline V gene lookup returns CDR1 SEHNR and CDR2 FQNEAQ (reference sequence). With 3 bases removed from V and 3 bases from J, the gap between germline ends came to 29 bases. This CDR3 is built from 20 residues. The CDR3, as DNA: TGTGCCAGCAGCTTTAATTTGGAGGGGAGGGACGCGGGAGGGGACACTGAAGCTTTCTTT. This encodes CASSFNLEGRDAGGDTEAFF.

In regard to this clonotype: One end of the junction is discordant with germline, which a read error may explain. This rearrangement joins TRBV4-3 to TRBJ1-4; D possibly corresponds to TRBD1 (6 bases). CDR1 and CDR2 from the germline V gene are LGHNA and YSLEER. This CDR3 has 14 amino acids. The CDR3 nucleotides are TGCACCAGCAGCCAAGAGGGGGGGTTTGAAAAACTGTTTTTT. Protein sequence: CTSSQEGGFEKLFF.

V and J are TRBV5-1 and TRBJ1-6; D gene uncertain. The V gene lost 3 bases and the J gene lost 6 bases, with 13 bases spanning the gap. This CDR3 contains 15 residues. Germline assignment: CDR1 SGHRS and CDR2 YFSETQ. This CDR3 is CASSYRDLLNSPLHF. The DNA for the CDR3 is TGCGCCAGCAGCTACCGGGATCTACTTAATTCACCCCTCCACTTT.

In this sample, this clonotype turned up a few times. The rearrangement joins TRBV4-1 to TRBJ2-3; D unresolved. Trimming took 4 bases from V and 6 from J, leaving 11 bases between them. Germline CDR1 reads MGHRA; CDR2 reads YSYEKL. This CDR3 is 13 amino acids long. CDR3 nucleotide sequence: TGCGCCAGCAGCCGCTCCTTCCGGGATACGCAGTATTTT. Amino acid sequence: CASSRSFRDTQYF.

This clonotype was counted between two and nine times. The chain uses TRBV7-9 and TRBJ1-2; D unclear. V gave up 3 bases and J gave up 5 bases, with 19 bases separating them. The CDR3 sequence is 16 residues long. Germline V lookup: CDR1 SEHNR, CDR2 FQNEAQ (reference sequence). The CDR3 DNA sequence: TGTGCCAGCAGCTTGAACAGCGGATCGTACCCTTATGGCTACACCTTC. Translated: CASSLNSGSYPYGYTF.

This clonotype appeared a few times. This chain uses TRBV15 with TRBJ2-5; 7 positions match TRBD2. The CDR3 loop spans 15 amino acids. The V and J ends lost 1 base and 1 base, in that order; junction bases with no gene match: 3. Germline V gene sequence: CDR1 LNHNV, CDR2 YYDKDF (reference sequence). CDR3 nucleotide sequence: TGTGCCACCAGCAGAGGGGGGGGATTCCAAGAGACCCAGTACTTC. This sequence encodes CATSRGGGFQETQYF.